This entry is about one T cell receptor (beta chain). Its antigen is unidentified. The sample comes from a study of T cell repertoires in cytomegalovirus infection. Study in general: Both CMV infection and a matching HLA type were indicated by public TCR beta signatures. Study observations and caveats: Predominance within the ex vivo response was attributable to HLA-C-restricted CMV-specific TCR beta clonotypes. Individuals carrying CMV plus the relevant HLA were identified by cumulative frequency of public TCR beta families.

TCRdb passed the reads through MiXCR, listing each CDR3 protein once. The sample records approximately 500,000 distinct CDR3 sequences, approximately 17% being singletons. The specimen was CD8+ T cells from PBMCs. This TCR came from a human donor in good health (CMV status not recorded). Some clones in this sample may be carry-over from other donors' samples.

CDR3 sequence (DNA): TGTGCCTGGAGTATGAGACTTCCGGGACACCCCGACTACGAGCAGTACTTC. Translating it yields CAWSMRLPGHPDYEQYF. J is TRBJ2-7 and V is TRBV30, with a weak D call TRBD1 (6 bases). Germline CDR1 reads GTSNPN; CDR2 reads SVGIG (reference sequence). Deletions cut 2 bases from V and 3 bases from J, with 23 bases between. The CDR3 length is 17 residues.